The T cell receptor beta chain under discussion was sequenced for a study of regulatory T cells in long-lasting Graves disease. General observations from the study: Graves' patients with persistent disease showed TCR diversity lower than patients newly diagnosed. Persistent patients shared more public clonotypes (approximately 2,700) than newly diagnosed patients (about 970).

There are many counts of this clonotype. The antigen remains unidentified. The time point denotes: newly diagnosed GD, antithyroid drugs for less than 3 months. The TCR library was made from RNA that had been extracted from PBMCs in TRIzol. Sequencing libraries for TCR beta were prepared with iRepertoire HTBI primers and Arm-PCR of CDR3 regions. In the original workflow: Spanning all samples, the identified segments comprised over 50 TRBV and 14 to 15 TRBJ. MiXCR was run by TCRdb on the multiplex PCR reads, yielding one entry per CDR3 protein. These V and J calls originate from TCRdb's pipeline instead of the authors' own analysis. This sample has hundreds of thousands of distinct CDR3 sequences, with 16% found just once. V lost 8 bases, J lost 0 bases, and 4 bases stayed unmatched. This CDR3 is built from 14 residues. Germline-derived CDR1 and CDR2 are MDHEN and SYDVKM. These data are also associated with another study on T cells in Graves' hyperthyroidism and ophthalmopathy. That publication notes: Newly diagnosed patients aged 18 to 65 had hyperthyroidism of under 2 months' duration.

Sequencing was performed on peripheral blood mononuclear cells (PBMCs), taken at new diagnosis, from a patient treated with antithyroid drugs. The V call is TRBV28, the J call TRBJ2-1; 7 positions match TRBD1. The clonotype comes from a woman aged 25 to 39 with Graves disease. The CDR3 region has the DNA TGTGCCAGCCAATCAGGGGGCTCCTACAATGAGCAGTTCTTC. It codes for CASQSGGSYNEQFF.